Below, 13 T cell receptor beta chains from the same sample are listed, as sequenced in a study of T cell responses to AZD1222 COVID-19 vaccine. Using immunoSEQ multiplex PCR, the repertoire was profiled, and TCRdb retains in-frame clones only, with some absent. The sample contains 100,000 or so clones, 88% of which appear only once. This material consisted of peripheral blood, taken on day 0 of AZD1222 vaccination. The receptor set was obtained from an adult in good health.

The genes are TRBV5-4 and TRBJ1-2; D perhaps matches TRBD1 (5 bases). V was cut by 0 bases and J by 7 bases, with 10 bases left in between. Germline V gives CDR1 SGHNT, CDR2 YYREEE (reference sequence). The CDR3 totals 13 residues. CDR3 residues: CASSLAGASGYTF. The DNA of the CDR3 is TGTGCCAGCAGCTTGGCCGGGGCCAGTGGCTACACCTTC.

The chain links TRBV25-1 to TRBJ2-1; 7 bases fit TRBD1. The J segment lost 4 bases and the V segment lost 6 bases, leaving 3 bases of the junction unmatched. The CDR3 consists of 13 residues. Looked up from germline, CDR1 is MGHDK and CDR2 is SYGVNS. This CDR3 reads CASRRDSYNEQFF. The CDR3 DNA reads as TGTGCCAGCAGAAGGGACAGTTACAATGAGCAGTTCTTC.

The V and J genes are TRBV28 and TRBJ2-2; D is perhaps TRBD2 (5 bases). This CDR3 comprises 13 residues. Per the germline V gene, CDR1 is MDHEN and CDR2 is SYDVKM. V lost 5 bases, J lost 7 bases, and 11 bases lay in between. DNA of the CDR3: TGTGCCAGCAGTCCTGCCCGGGGCGGGGAGCTGTTTTTT. Translated: CASSPARGGELFF.

This chain connects TRBV27 to TRBJ2-5, with 9 bases that match TRBD1. This CDR3 spans 17 amino acids. After removal of 5 bases from V and 4 bases from J, the junction contained 14 bases not matched to a gene. Per germline, CDR1 MNHEY and CDR2 SMNVEV (reference sequence). The CDR3 coding sequence is TGTGCCAGCAGTCCGCCACAGGGGGCAGGGGCAAGAGAGACCCAGTACTTC. This gives the protein CASSPPQGAGARETQYF.

V usage is TRBV9 and J usage is TRBJ2-3; tentatively, D is TRBD1 (6 bases). The CDR3 loop spans 15 amino acids. V lost 4 bases and J 1 base, leaving 13 bases between the germline ends. Per the germline V gene, CDR1 is SGDLS and CDR2 is YYNGEE. In DNA, the CDR3 is TGTGCCAGCAGCTCAGGGGACCCACGCACAGATACGCAGTATTTT. As protein: CASSSGDPRTDTQYF.

The chain recombines TRBV2 with TRBJ2-1, with D maybe TRBD1 (6 bases). The V gene's germline CDR1 is SNHLY and CDR2 FYNNEI. V lost 6 bases and J lost 7, with 19 bases in between. CDR3 size: 15 residues. The CDR3 is CASRGARGNANEQFF. The CDR3 DNA follows: TGTGCCAGCAGGGGGGCCCGAGGGAATGCTAATGAGCAGTTCTTC.

This clone came up once. The CDR3: CASGDYEQYF. CDR3 coding DNA: TGTGCCAGCGGGGACTACGAGCAGTACTTC. The V gene is TRBV6-5, the J gene TRBJ2-7; D call uncertain. Trimming left V 8 bases short and J 3 bases short, with 5 bases between. The CDR3 has 10 amino acids. The V gene's germline CDR1 is MNHEY and CDR2 SVGAGI.

The chain joins TRBV28 to TRBJ1-3, with D maybe TRBD1 (6 bases). The CDR3 contains 14 residues. V shed 5 bases and J shed 4 bases, with 12 bases lying between them. CDR1 and CDR2 from the germline V gene are MDHEN and SYDVKM. The CDR3: CASSGQGIGNTIYF. The DNA of the CDR3 is TGTGCCAGCAGTGGGCAGGGGATCGGAAACACCATATATTTT.

Written as DNA, the CDR3 is TGCGCCAGCAGCCAAGCCCACGCTGGGGCCAACGTCCTGACTTTC. Protein sequence: CASSQAHAGANVLTF. The chain has TRBV4-1 and TRBJ2-6; D is ambiguous. From germline, CDR1 is MGHRA and CDR2 YSYEKL. Deletions cut 1 base from V and 2 bases from J, with 6 bases between. The CDR3 sequence is 15 residues long.

J is TRBJ1-1 and V is TRBV6-2 or TRBV6-3; possibly TRBD1 for D (6 bases). The V end was cut by 3 bases, the J end by 5 bases, with 25 bases between. Per germline, CDR1 MNHEY and CDR2 SVGEGT. CDR3 length: 18 residues. This chain's CDR3 is CASSYSRDSVIGTTEAFF. The CDR3 coding sequence is TGTGCCAGCAGTTATTCCCGGGACTCAGTTATTGGGACAACTGAAGCTTTCTTT.

This chain joins TRBV7-9 and TRBJ2-3; D possibly corresponds to TRBD2 (6 bases). CDR1 is SEHNR and CDR2 is FQNEAQ in the germline V gene (reference sequence). The CDR3 has 14 amino acids. The V end was cut by 1 base, the J end by 10 bases, with 15 bases between. CDR3 sequence (DNA): TGTGCCAGCAGCTTAGGTGGCACCGGAGGGGCGCAGTATTTT. Translated, it gives CASSLGGTGGAQYF.

V and J are TRBV9 and TRBJ2-7; no clear D gene. The CDR3 is made up of 12 amino acids. V was cut by 2 bases and J by 3 bases, with 6 bases left in between. Germline-derived CDR1 and CDR2 are SGDLS and YYNGEE. In DNA, the CDR3 is TGTGCCAGCAGCGTGGAAGGCTACGAGCAGTACTTC. This sequence encodes CASSVEGYEQYF.

The J gene is TRBJ1-4, the V gene TRBV30, with D hard to call. The CDR3 covers 14 residues. CDR1 GTSNPN and CDR2 SVGIG come from the germline V gene (reference sequence). V lost 1 base and J lost 4, with 10 bases in between. The CDR3 bases are TGTGCCTGGAGTGGGAATAGCCTTAATGAAAAACTGTTTTTT. It yields the protein CAWSGNSLNEKLFF.